Below are 17 T cell receptor beta chains sequenced from a single sample in a study of regulatory T cells in long-lasting Graves disease. The TCR beta library used iRepertoire HTBI primers with Arm-PCR amplification of CDR3. TCRdb re-derived calls from the multiplex PCR reads in MiXCR, one entry per CDR3 protein. The sample carries some 250,000 distinct CDR3 sequences, 15% to 20% recorded once. Indicated time point: newly diagnosed GD, antithyroid drugs for less than 3 months. The TCR library was made from RNA extracted from PBMCs. A further study also used this sample, focusing on T cells in Graves' hyperthyroidism and ophthalmopathy.

Sequencing used peripheral blood mononuclear cells (PBMCs), obtained at new diagnosis, from a patient treated with antithyroid drugs. These receptors were collected from a woman in her twenties or thirties with Graves disease.

Many counts were recorded for this clonotype. The genes are TRBV14 and TRBJ2-3, with 15 bases matching TRBD2. Germline loops: CDR1 SGHDN, CDR2 FVKESK. With V trimmed by 3 bases and J by 0 bases, 1 base remained unmatched. This CDR3 has 17 amino acids. CDR3 amino acids: CASSHGLAGGSTDTQYF. The CDR3 nucleotides are TGTGCCAGCAGCCACGGACTAGCGGGGGGGAGCACAGATACGCAGTATTTT.

As to this clonotype: A far bigger clonotype differs at one base, so this is likely a read error. This chain joins TRBV6-2 or TRBV6-3 and TRBJ1-2; TRBD1 agrees at 7 bases. V was pared by 5 bases and J by 7 bases, with 13 bases of the junction left unmatched. Germline CDR1 is MNHEY and CDR2 is SVGEGT. CDR3 size: 15 residues. The CDR3, as DNA: TGTGCCAGCAGTGCTGACAGGGCTCCCTATCGTGGCTACACCTTC. It encodes CASSADRAPYRGYTF.

This clonotype was counted at least ten times. This chain connects TRBV7-9 to TRBJ1-2; a weak D match, TRBD1 (5 bases). The germline V gene encodes CDR1 SEHNR and CDR2 FQNEAQ (reference sequence). The CDR3 is 12 amino acids. The ends were cut back, 1 base at V and 14 bases at J, with 14 bases in the middle. This CDR3 is CASSLGEGTRTF. CDR3 DNA: TGTGCCAGCAGCTTAGGCGAGGGGACTCGGACCTTC. Supplemented by reference TRBV7-9 and TRBJ1-2, the full variable domain reads DTGVSQNPRHKITKRGQNVTFRCDPISEHNRLYWYRQTLGQGPEFLTYFQNEAQLEKSRLLSDRFSAERPKGSFSTLEIQRTEQGDSAMYLCASSLGEGTRTFGSGTRLTVV.

In this sample, this clonotype turned up many times. V and J are TRBV18 and TRBJ2-2; no clear D. Trimming left V 2 bases short and J 5 bases short, with 9 bases between. The V gene's germline CDR1 is KGHSH and CDR2 LQKENI. This CDR3 region has 14 residues. The CDR3: CASSPRQVTGELFF. DNA of the CDR3: TGTGCCAGCTCACCAAGGCAGGTGACCGGGGAGCTGTTTTTT.

The chain uses TRBV5-4 and TRBJ2-1; D perhaps matches TRBD2 (7 bases). V lost 1 base, J lost 3 bases, and 20 bases lay in between. The length of the CDR3 is 18 residues. Germline CDR1 and CDR2: SGHNT and YYREEE (reference sequence). The DNA for the CDR3 is TGTGCCAGCAGCTTGTTTTCGATTGGGGGGGCTAACTACAATGAGCAGTTCTTC. This codes for CASSLFSIGGANYNEQFF.

The chain carries TRBV4-1 and TRBJ1-5; TRBD1 is a possible D gene (5 bases). The V gene's germline CDR1 is MGHRA and CDR2 YSYEKL. This CDR3 is built from 15 residues. The germline V and J ends were trimmed by 0 bases and 7 bases, with 13 bases remaining between them. CDR3 DNA sequence: TGCGCCAGCAGCCAAGATAGCAGGGCTGTACAGCCCCAGCATTTT. It is translated as CASSQDSRAVQPQHF.

Notes on this clonotype: The CDR3 end shows no conserved phenylalanine or tryptophan, and so a read error is likely. The chain combines TRBV7-2 with TRBJ2-7, with TRBD2 as a possible D gene (6 bases). Trimming took off 5 bases at V and 2 bases at J, with 16 bases between the two ends. The CDR3 extends over 15 amino acids. Germline assignment: CDR1 SGHTA and CDR2 FQGNSA. CDR3 residues: CASSPLGGYTYEQYL. Written as DNA, the CDR3 is TGTGCCAGCAGCCCTCTTGGGGGGTACACCTACGAGCAGTACTTG.

This clonotype showed up many times. V usage is TRBV12-3 or TRBV12-4 and J usage is TRBJ1-1; no clear D. The CDR3 spans 17 residues. Between the trimmed V and J ends, which lost 1 base and 1 base, there was a span of 16 bases. The CDR3 loop reads CASSLGPLGGRNTEAFF. The CDR3 coding sequence is TGTGCCAGCAGTTTAGGTCCCCTGGGAGGGCGGAACACTGAAGCTTTCTTT.

This clonotype was observed at least ten times. V gene TRBV27 combines with J gene TRBJ1-2; a weak D match, TRBD1 (6 bases). V dropped 8 bases and J dropped 4 bases, with 11 bases sitting between them. Germline V lookup: CDR1 MNHEY, CDR2 SMNVEV (reference sequence). The CDR3 runs to 12 residues. For the CDR3, the DNA is TGTGCCAGCGCACAGGGTCCCTATGGCTACACCTTC. It codes for CASAQGPYGYTF.

J is TRBJ1-5 and V is TRBV10-3; TRBD1 is a possible D gene (5 bases). The CDR3 consists of 12 residues. Looked up from germline, CDR1 is ENHRY and CDR2 is SYGVKD. Trimming cost V 7 bases and J 4 bases, with 8 bases left between them. The CDR3 loop reads CAIKEGNQPQHF. The DNA for the CDR3 is TGTGCCATCAAGGAGGGGAATCAGCCCCAGCATTTT.

The gene calls are TRBV7-2 and TRBJ1-1; D perhaps matches TRBD1 (5 bases). CDR1 and CDR2 (germline): SGHTA, FQGNSA. Trimming removed 2 bases from V and 5 bases from J, with 18 bases in between. The CDR3 covers 16 residues. CDR3: CASSLLGRFYETEAFF. The DNA for the CDR3 is TGTGCCAGCAGCTTACTGGGGCGCTTCTACGAGACTGAAGCTTTCTTT.

This clonotype has a handful of counts. One end of the junction is discordant with germline, which a read error may explain. The chain recombines TRBV5-6 with TRBJ1-1; maybe TRBD1 (5 bases). This CDR3 has 16 amino acids. CDR1 is SGHDT, CDR2 YYEEEE, per germline. The CDR3 coding sequence is TGTACCAGCAGCTGGTTAACAGTACGGGGGGACACTGAAGCTTTCTTT. This gives the protein CTSSWLTVRGDTEAFF.

This clonotype appeared many times. The chain joins TRBV20-1 to TRBJ2-7; 7 nucleotides align to TRBD2. This CDR3 spans 13 amino acids. CDR1 and CDR2 (germline): DFQATT, SNEGSKA (reference sequence). V was pared by 6 bases and J by 4 bases, with 9 bases of the junction left unmatched. The CDR3 DNA sequence: TGCAGTGCCAGGTGGGAGGGGAAGTACGAGCAGTACTTC. It specifies CSARWEGKYEQYF.

In its sample, this clonotype was seen many times. The chain joins TRBV12-3 or TRBV12-4 to TRBJ2-1; D remains ambiguous. This CDR3 has 12 amino acids. V lost 7 bases to trimming and J lost 10 bases, with 14 bases between them. CDR3: CASNSRPWEQFF. CDR3 coding DNA: TGTGCCAGCAACTCGAGGCCTTGGGAGCAGTTCTTC.

This clonotype was seen at least ten times. V gene TRBV2 combines with J gene TRBJ1-5; no firm D call. The V end lost 0 bases, the J end lost 6 bases, and 12 bases lay between the germline ends. Germline V lookup: CDR1 SNHLY, CDR2 FYNNEI. This CDR3 has 15 residues. The CDR3 protein is CASSEALFPGQPQHF. The CDR3 nucleotides are TGTGCCAGCAGTGAAGCGCTTTTTCCCGGTCAGCCCCAGCATTTT.

This clonotype was observed at least ten times. V usage is TRBV15 and J usage is TRBJ1-6; the D is unclear. The CDR3 totals 14 residues. Germline CDR1 reads LNHNV; CDR2 reads YYDKDF (reference sequence). Trimming shortened V by 0 bases and J by 10 bases, and 10 bases separated the two germline ends. CDR3 region: CATSRERENSPLHF. The CDR3 DNA sequence: TGTGCCACCAGCAGAGAGCGGGAAAACTCACCCCTCCACTTT.

This clonotype was recorded a few times. The V call is TRBV20-1, the J call TRBJ2-5; D gene ambiguous. Germline CDR1 DFQATT, CDR2 SNEGSKA (reference sequence). The CDR3 contains 13 residues. V was pared by 6 bases and J by 2 bases, with 13 bases between. The DNA of the CDR3 is TGCAGTGCCTTCATGCCGGCTCAAGAGACCCAGTACTTC. Residues: CSAFMPAQETQYF.